The following is a T cell receptor beta chain sequence with its context. This sample was included in a study of blood T cell repertoires in COVID-19. Only in-frame clones appear in the TCRdb table, and some are missing; sequencing was by immunoSEQ multiplex PCR. Among fewer than 350,000 clones listed, approximately 81% were seen once. V lost 2 bases and J 6 bases, leaving 11 bases between the germline ends. The germline V gene encodes CDR1 SGHAT and CDR2 FQNNGV. The CDR3 loop spans 14 amino acids. The age range of participants was about 18 to 95 years, with residence in approximately 25 US areas. The origin of this receptor is a woman in her thirties who had been exposed to COVID-19. Sequenced sample: PBMCs or T cells enriched from blood (not recorded which). The chain combines TRBV11-2 with TRBJ1-5; a possible D gene is TRBD1 (5 bases). Written as DNA, the CDR3 is TGTGCCAGCAGCTTACAGGGAGGTAGTCAGCCCCAGCATTTT. This gives the protein CASSLQGGSQPQHF.